This is a list of T cell receptor beta chains from one sample in a study of human T cells and chemical hapten exposure. One entry per CDR3 protein, called by TCRdb with MiXCR from the RACE reads. This table holds tens of thousands of distinct CDR3 sequences, roughly 4.5% found once. Sequencing was carried out using whole blood. All receptors come from a female donor in good health. Some clones in this sample may be carry-over from other donors' samples. CDR3s include the opening cysteine and the closing phenylalanine or tryptophan. D genes are given only for firm matches. Size is stated for part of the rows, as once, few or many counts, or as a class when the clone is expanded.

CDR3 protein,CDR3 DNA,J gene,D gene,V gene,clone size
CASSTGTENYNEQFF,TGTGCCAGCAGCACCGGGACCGAAAATTACAATGAGCAGTTCTTC,TRBJ2-1,-,TRBV21-1,many
CSVEPTGTEAFF,TGCAGCGTTGAACCGACGGGCACTGAAGCTTTCTTT,TRBJ1-1,-,TRBV29-1,many
CASSFSLAEETQYF,TGTGCCAGCAGCTTTTCCCTGGCGGAAGAGACCCAGTACTTC,TRBJ2-5,-,TRBV7-8,many
CAISDGSGQVYGYTF,TGTGCCATCAGTGACGGATCGGGGCAGGTCTATGGCTACACCTTC,TRBJ1-2,-,TRBV10-3,few
CASSFLEQSGANVLTF,TGCGCCAGCAGCTTCCTGGAGCAGAGTGGGGCCAACGTCCTGACTTTC,TRBJ2-6,-,TRBV5-1,many
CASSSARVGLPPDTQYF,TGTGCCAGCAGCTCTGCCAGGGTCGGACTGCCCCCAGATACGCAGTATTTT,TRBJ2-3,-,TRBV7-6,many
CASRRDRLEADTQYF,TGTGCCAGCAGACGGGACCGTCTCGAAGCGGATACGCAGTATTTT,TRBJ2-3,-,TRBV2,many
CASMKGANGVSNQPQHF,TGTGCCAGTATGAAGGGGGCGAATGGGGTGAGCAATCAGCCCCAGCATTTT,TRBJ1-5,TRBD1,TRBV19,few
CASSSPWTGMETEAFF,TGTGCCAGCAGCTCACCTTGGACAGGGATGGAAACTGAAGCTTTCTTT,TRBJ1-1,TRBD1,TRBV11-1,many
CAWSRLADNEQFF,TGTGCCTGGAGCAGACTAGCGGACAATGAGCAGTTCTTC,TRBJ2-1,TRBD2,TRBV30,many
CATSDGGSGVEQYF,TGTGCCACCAGTGATGGGGGTAGCGGGGTCGAGCAGTACTTC,TRBJ2-7,TRBD2,TRBV24-1,few
CASNSYAGKNTEAFF,TGTGCCAGCAATTCTTATGCGGGAAAGAACACTGAAGCTTTCTTT,TRBJ1-1,-,TRBV27,many
CASSQDWTGDYGYTF,TGTGCCAGCAGCCAAGACTGGACAGGGGACTATGGCTACACCTTC,TRBJ1-2,TRBD1,TRBV3-1,many
CASSLPYEQYF,TGTGCCTCATCTCTCCCCTACGAGCAGTACTTC,TRBJ2-7,-,TRBV2,many
CASSYSTGPGNQPQHF,TGTGCCAGCAGTTACTCGACAGGGCCCGGCAATCAGCCCCAGCATTTT,TRBJ1-5,TRBD1,TRBV6-6,many
CASSDRFIVLETQYF,TGTGCCAGCAGCGACCGTTTTATTGTTTTGGAGACCCAGTACTTC,TRBJ2-5,-,TRBV7-8,many
CASSGGGGLGFGGTQYF,TGTGCCAGCAGTGGGGGTGGGGGGTTAGGTTTTGGTGGGACCCAGTACTTC,TRBJ2-5,-,TRBV2,-
CASSPTGAGGKNIQYF,TGCGCCAGCAGCCCCACCGGGGCGGGGGGCAAAAACATTCAGTACTTC,TRBJ2-4,TRBD2,TRBV5-1,many
CSARAVGAYNSPLHF,TGCAGTGCTAGAGCGGTCGGGGCCTATAATTCACCCCTCCACTTT,TRBJ1-6,-,TRBV20-1,many
CATSALGQSTDTQYF,TGTGCCACCAGTGCCTTAGGACAGAGCACAGATACGCAGTATTTT,TRBJ2-3,-,TRBV24-1,-
CASSELGGDSQPQHF,TGTGCCAGCAGTGAATTAGGGGGGGACAGTCAGCCCCAGCATTTT,TRBJ1-5,TRBD1,TRBV25-1,many
CSARDPTTNEKLFF,TGCAGTGCTAGAGATCCCACAACTAATGAAAAACTGTTTTTT,TRBJ1-4,-,TRBV20-1,many
CASRLTGSYNSPLHF,TGTGCCAGCAGGTTGACTGGATCCTATAATTCACCCCTCCACTTT,TRBJ1-6,-,TRBV5-4,-
CASMSSVNTEAFF,TGTGCCAGCATGTCGTCTGTTAACACTGAAGCTTTCTTT,TRBJ1-1,-,TRBV28,many
CSARDRRGQNEQFF,TGCAGTGCTAGAGATCGCCGGGGACAGAATGAGCAGTTCTTC,TRBJ2-1,TRBD1,TRBV20-1,many
CASSLPEGYEQYF,TGTGCCAGCAGCCTACCGGAGGGCTACGAGCAGTACTTC,TRBJ2-7,-,TRBV5-6,many
CAIRRTGEDTEAFF,TGTGCCATCAGACGGACAGGGGAGGACACTGAAGCTTTCTTT,TRBJ1-1,TRBD1,TRBV10-3,many
CAISESSAHTGTGEAFF,TGTGCCATCAGTGAGTCGAGCGCGCACACCGGGACAGGGGAAGCTTTCTTT,TRBJ1-1,TRBD1,TRBV10-3,-
CSAREGLYVSYTEAFF,TGCAGTGCTAGGGAAGGGCTTTATGTATCGTACACTGAAGCTTTCTTT,TRBJ1-1,-,TRBV20-1,many
CASSLTQGAATLQYF,TGTGCCAGCAGCCTCACACAGGGGGCCGCTACCCTTCAGTACTTC,TRBJ2-7,TRBD1,TRBV9,-
CASRYRLGAFF,TGTGCCAGCAGGTACAGGTTGGGAGCTTTCTTT,TRBJ1-1,-,TRBV6-2/TRBV6-3,many
CASSLSWGGTEAFF,TGTGCCAGCAGTCTATCATGGGGAGGGACTGAAGCTTTCTTT,TRBJ1-1,-,TRBV28,many
CASSRRDDSNYGYTF,TGCGCCAGCAGTCGGAGGGACGACTCTAACTATGGCTACACCTTC,TRBJ1-2,-,TRBV5-1,-
CASSYTSQASNEQFF,TGTGCCAGCAGTTACACAAGTCAAGCTTCTAATGAGCAGTTCTTC,TRBJ2-1,-,TRBV6-5,-
CASRERPTDTQYF,TGCGCCAGCAGGGAAAGACCCACAGATACGCAGTATTTT,TRBJ2-3,-,TRBV5-1,many
CASSRDVPKRSDTQYF,TGTGCCAGCAGCCGGGACGTCCCAAAGCGGTCCGATACGCAGTATTTT,TRBJ2-3,-,TRBV2,many
CASSERDRGGDEQFF,TGTGCCAGCAGTGAAAGGGACAGGGGTGGCGATGAGCAGTTCTTC,TRBJ2-1,TRBD1,TRBV6-1,-
CASSTRQPQHF,TGTGCCAGCAGTACCCGTCAGCCCCAGCATTTT,TRBJ1-5,-,TRBV6-1,-